The next 16 T cell receptor beta chains were all read from a single sample in a study of T cell responses to AZD1222 COVID-19 vaccine. TCRdb's copy holds only in-frame clones and misses some; the assay was immunoSEQ multiplex PCR. The table lists about 150,000 clones, around 94% of them singletons, with about 1.3% in the top ten. The sequencing used peripheral blood, collected on day 0 of AZD1222 vaccination. The origin of the receptors is an adult in good health.

The chain employs TRBV20-1 and TRBJ1-1, with a tentative D call TRBD1 (6 bases). Between the trimmed V and J ends, which lost 6 bases and 4 bases, there was a span of 9 bases. The germline V gene has CDR1 DFQATT and CDR2 SNEGSKA (reference sequence). The CDR3 spans 11 residues. The CDR3 DNA is TGCAGTGCCTACAGGGTCACTGAAGCTTTCTTT. Its translation is CSAYRVTEAFF.

This rearrangement joins TRBV6-5 to TRBJ2-2; the D call may be TRBD1 or TRBD2 (5 bases each). With 7 bases removed from V and 8 bases from J, the gap between germline ends came to 17 bases. This CDR3 contains 14 residues. Germline assignment: CDR1 MNHEY and CDR2 SVGAGI. DNA of the CDR3: TGTGCCAGCACGGGGACCCGATCTTTAGGGGAGCTGTTTTTT. Translating it yields CASTGTRSLGELFF.

V gene TRBV9 combines with J gene TRBJ1-2, with D maybe TRBD1 (5 bases). The length of the CDR3 is 15 residues. Germline-derived CDR1 and CDR2 are SGDLS and YYNGEE. V lost 0 bases and J 4 bases, leaving 13 bases between the germline ends. The chain's CDR3 is CASSVAQEGIYGYTF. In DNA, the CDR3 is TGTGCCAGCAGCGTAGCACAGGAAGGGATCTATGGCTACACCTTC.

The chain links TRBV6-1 to TRBJ1-5; 10 bases map to TRBD1. Germline CDR1 MNHNS, CDR2 SASEGT. With 3 bases clipped from V and 5 bases from J, the junction kept 10 bases outside the gene matches. CDR3 length: 17 residues. The CDR3 is CASSEGVTGTGDQPQHF. The CDR3 bases are TGTGCCAGCAGTGAGGGTGTCACCGGGACAGGGGATCAGCCCCAGCATTTT.

The V and J genes are TRBV4-1 and TRBJ1-2, with unresolved D. This CDR3 is built from 13 residues. V lost 1 base and J lost 8, with 11 bases in between. CDR1 MGHRA and CDR2 YSYEKL come from the germline V gene. The CDR3 protein is CASSQVGLGGYTF. The CDR3 DNA sequence: TGCGCCAGCAGCCAAGTCGGCTTGGGAGGCTACACCTTC.

The rearrangement uses TRBV2 and TRBJ1-5; 7 nucleotides agree with TRBD1. V lost 6 bases, J lost 2 bases, and 4 bases stayed unmatched. CDR3 length: 14 amino acids. Germline assignment: CDR1 SNHLY and CDR2 FYNNEI. CDR3 residues: CASSPDRGNQPQHF. The CDR3, as DNA: TGTGCCAGCAGCCCTGACAGGGGCAATCAGCCCCAGCATTTT.

The rearrangement uses TRBV7-2 and TRBJ2-3, with D tentatively TRBD2 (5 bases). This CDR3 region has 14 residues. The V gene lost 4 bases and the J gene lost 2 bases, with 10 bases spanning the gap. Germline CDR1 reads SGHTA; CDR2 reads FQGNSA. The CDR3 sequence is CASSSIAFTDTQYF. CDR3 nucleotides: TGTGCCAGCAGCTCAATAGCGTTCACAGATACGCAGTATTTT.

This chain joins TRBV7-9 and TRBJ1-2; D may be TRBD1 (6 bases). Germline V gene sequence: CDR1 SEHNR, CDR2 FQNEAQ (reference sequence). The V end was cut by 1 base, the J end by 7 bases, with 25 bases between. CDR3 length: 18 amino acids. The CDR3 spells CASSLVGQSSPSPGGYTF. The CDR3 DNA follows: TGTGCCAGCAGCTTAGTGGGACAATCCTCCCCTTCCCCCGGTGGCTACACCTTC. Using reference TRBV7-9 and TRBJ1-2 for the parts outside the CDR3, the full variable domain is DTGVSQNPRHKITKRGQNVTFRCDPISEHNRLYWYRQTLGQGPEFLTYFQNEAQLEKSRLLSDRFSAERPKGSFSTLEIQRTEQGDSAMYLCASSLVGQSSPSPGGYTFGSGTRLTVV.

The chain's CDR3 is CASSLLSGVGYGYTF. The CDR3, as DNA: TGTGCCAGCAGTCTACTATCAGGGGTTGGTTATGGCTACACCTTC. The rearrangement links TRBV27 to TRBJ1-2; D is possibly TRBD1 (6 bases). This CDR3 has 15 residues. V dropped 5 bases and J dropped 5 bases, with 18 bases sitting between them. Germline assignment: CDR1 MNHEY and CDR2 SMNVEV (reference sequence).

A few counts support this clone. CDR3 region: CASSSSEGTGLPYNEQFF. DNA for the CDR3: TGTGCCAGCAGCTCATCCGAGGGGACGGGACTACCTTACAATGAGCAGTTCTTC. The chain couples TRBV7-9 to TRBJ2-1; 7 bases map to TRBD2. Germline loops: CDR1 SEHNR, CDR2 FQNEAQ (reference sequence). The CDR3 consists of 18 residues. With V trimmed by 4 bases and J by 4 bases, 16 bases remained unmatched.

This clone has only one observation. V usage is TRBV19 and J usage is TRBJ1-5, with D unresolved. V was trimmed by 1 base and J by 10 bases, leaving 14 bases between them. Germline V gives CDR1 LNHDA, CDR2 SQIVND (reference sequence). This CDR3 has 14 amino acids. The CDR3: CASSIAGSVSPQHF. The CDR3 DNA follows: TGTGCCAGTAGTATAGCGGGCTCGGTGTCACCCCAGCATTTT.

The chain recombines TRBV14 with TRBJ2-3, with a weak D call TRBD2 (5 bases). V was shortened by 6 bases and J by 8 bases, with 6 bases between the two germline ends. The CDR3 is 10 amino acids. Germline V gene data show CDR1 as SGHDN and CDR2 as FVKESK. CDR3 sequence: CASREATQYF. The CDR3 nucleotides read TGTGCCAGCAGGGAGGCTACGCAGTATTTT.

The chain combines TRBV2 with TRBJ1-2, with 7 bases matching TRBD1. The V gene's germline CDR1 is SNHLY and CDR2 FYNNEI. The CDR3 runs 15 residues. V shed 4 bases, J shed 6 bases, and the junction held 11 bases outside the gene matches. CDR3 sequence reads: CASSGAEGALNGYTF. In DNA, the CDR3 is TGTGCCAGCAGTGGAGCCGAGGGGGCGCTGAATGGCTACACCTTC.

This chain connects TRBV19 to TRBJ1-2; possibly TRBD1 for D (6 bases). CDR1 LNHDA and CDR2 SQIVND come from the germline V gene (reference sequence). V lost 7 bases and J lost 4, with 10 bases in between. The CDR3 sequence is 12 residues long. The CDR3 sequence: CASKDRSYGYTF. In nucleotides, the CDR3 is TGTGCCAGTAAAGACAGGTCCTATGGCTACACCTTC.

This clone has only one observation. The chain is built from TRBV24-1 and TRBJ2-1; TRBD2 matches at 9 bases. The germline gives CDR1 KGHDR, CDR2 SFDVKD. V lost 5 bases to trimming and J lost 0 bases; unmatched junction nucleotides: 13. The CDR3 runs 19 residues. CDR3 bases: TGTGCCACCAGTGGATTTTCTCTAGCGGGGCTTAGCTCCTACAATGAGCAGTTCTTC. Its protein product is CATSGFSLAGLSSYNEQFF.

V usage is TRBV4-1 and J usage is TRBJ1-5; D is undetermined. V dropped 1 base and J dropped 0 bases, with 7 bases sitting between them. The CDR3 runs to 15 residues. Germline CDR1 reads MGHRA; CDR2 reads YSYEKL. The CDR3 DNA follows: TGCGCCAGCAGCCAAGCATGGAATAGCAATCAGCCCCAGCATTTT. Its translation: CASSQAWNSNQPQHF.